This T cell receptor (beta chain) was sequenced for a study of blood T cells in healthy people across ages. A sample-barcoded 5' primer and a J-beta primer mix were used in a second PCR of roughly 6 to 12 cycles. All cDNA molecules were each tagged by a template-switch adaptor with 12 random nucleotides. TCRdb used MiXCR to reprocess the 5' RACE reads, holding one entry per CDR3 protein. The sample holds over 1,300,000 distinct CDR3 sequences; 45% to 70% are singletons and the top ten take under 8.5%. RNA extraction gave at least 6 micrograms of total RNA per sample. Study outcomes and limitations: Age brought a roughly linear fall in TCR beta diversity measured per million T cells.

This clonotype was counted only a few times. The antigen is unknown. The specimen was blood. The TCR originated in a man younger than 35 in good health.

CDR3 residues: CSVGGTQGGGANVLTF. Written as DNA, the CDR3 is TGCAGCGTTGGAGGGACACAGGGAGGTGGGGCCAACGTCCTGACTTTC. The V call is TRBV29-1, the J call TRBJ2-6, with D perhaps given as TRBD1 or TRBD2 (6 bases each). CDR3 size: 16 residues. Germline CDR1 and CDR2: SQVTM and ANQGSEA. V lost 4 bases, J lost 3 bases, and 16 bases lay in between.